This T cell receptor (beta chain) was recorded in a study of regulatory T cells in long-lasting Graves disease. A note on this clonotype: Its antigen is undetermined. This probably arose from a read error, given a far larger clone one base away.

CDR3 length: 19 residues. Germline loops: CDR1 SNHLY, CDR2 FYNNEI. V lost 2 bases, J lost 11 bases, and 33 bases lay in between. Time point noted: newly diagnosed GD, antithyroid drugs for less than 3 months. PBMC RNA served as the TCR library source. Study observations and caveats: Since the sample size was small, accuracy may have been reduced.

Library construction for TCR beta used iRepertoire HTBI primers and Arm-PCR of CDR3 regions. Per the authors' pipeline: Samples jointly harbored about 65 TRBV and some 13 TRBJ segments. One entry per CDR3 protein results from TCRdb running MiXCR on the multiplex PCR reads. The V and J calls follow TCRdb's processing rather than the paper's. The table has 320,000 or so distinct CDR3 sequences, more than 15% seen once; the top ten hold about two fifths. This TCR came from a female donor with Graves disease. Sequencing used peripheral blood mononuclear cells (PBMCs), obtained at new diagnosis, from a patient treated with antithyroid drugs. The chain has TRBV2 and TRBJ2-5; D could derive from TRBD1 or TRBD2 (5 bases each). The CDR3 nucleotides are TGTGCCAGCAGTGAAAGGGACGGATGGGCGCCAGGCCCCTACAATGAGCAGTACTTC. It is translated as CASSERDGWAPGPYNEQYF.